The 5 T cell receptor beta chains below all came from one sample that was sequenced in a study of blood T cell repertoires in COVID-19. This table comes from immunoSEQ multiplex PCR, and its TCRdb copy is limited to in-frame clones, with some not included. The sample gives 210,000 or so clones, around 89% of which show up once; around 0.63% is in the top ten. Sequencing used peripheral blood. These receptors all stem from a man aged 50 to 60 with acute or convalescent COVID-19.

The gene calls are TRBV18 and TRBJ1-6; 9 bases agree with TRBD1. The CDR3 is made up of 16 amino acids. Germline CDR1 is KGHSH and CDR2 is LQKENI. The ends lost 4 bases at V and 5 bases at J; junction bases unmatched: 6. For the CDR3, the DNA is TGTGCCAGCTCACTTAACCGGGACAGGGATAATTCACCCCTCCACTTT. Translation gives CASSLNRDRDNSPLHF. Complete variable domain (other parts from reference TRBV18 and TRBJ1-6): NAGVMQNPRHLVRRRGQEARLRCSPMKGHSHVYWYRQLPEEGLKFMVYLQKENIIDESGMPKERFSAEFPKEGPSILRIQQVVRGDSAAYFCASSLNRDRDNSPLHFGNGTRLTVT.

This clone was seen only once. Other DNA variants within this sample encode the same CDR3. CDR3 region: CAISESGGQPQHF. DNA for the CDR3: TGTGCCATCAGTGAGTCGGGAGGCCAGCCCCAGCATTTT. The rearrangement links TRBV10-3 to TRBJ1-5; D remains ambiguous. The CDR3 is made up of 13 amino acids. From germline, CDR1 is ENHRY and CDR2 SYGVKD. Trimming removed 0 bases at V and 7 bases at J, with 7 bases between.

CDR3 region: CASSQGLQGSNQPQHF. CDR3 nucleotide sequence: TGCGCCAGCAGCCAAGGCCTCCAGGGGAGCAATCAGCCCCAGCATTTT. The chain is built from TRBV4-1 and TRBJ1-5, with D maybe TRBD1 (6 bases). Trimming took off 1 base at V and 1 base at J, with 11 bases between the two ends. This CDR3 spans 16 amino acids. CDR1 MGHRA and CDR2 YSYEKL come from the germline V gene.

The V call is TRBV5-5, the J call TRBJ2-7, with D maybe TRBD2 (7 bases). Germline V CDR1 and CDR2: SGHKS, YYEKEE (reference sequence). The CDR3 spans 15 residues. V was cut by 4 bases and J by 2 bases, with 16 bases left in between. The CDR3 region is CASSLGGGQTYEQYF. The CDR3 DNA follows: TGTGCCAGCAGCCTGGGGGGGGGCCAGACCTACGAGCAGTACTTC.

This chain links TRBV7-9 with TRBJ1-4; TRBD1 matches 8 bases. The V gene end was trimmed by 5 bases and the J gene end by 8 bases; junction bases not matched to a gene: 10. The CDR3 totals 15 residues. The germline V gene has CDR1 SEHNR and CDR2 FQNEAQ (reference sequence). CDR3 loop: CASSPRQGRSEKLFF. CDR3 sequence (DNA): TGTGCCAGCAGCCCCAGACAGGGGAGAAGCGAAAAACTGTTTTTT.